This T cell receptor beta chain comes out of a study of blood T cells in healthy people across ages. Notes on the study in general: Aged donors had fewer naive CD4+ cells and lower diversity than long-lived donors.

The study isolated at least 7 million PBMCs from each sample. Germline-derived CDR1 and CDR2 are SGHDT and YYEEEE. The CDR3 is 14 residues long. V gave up 2 bases and J gave up 11 bases, with 19 bases separating them. Primers used in a second PCR of roughly 7 to 12 cycles were a sample-barcoded 5' primer and a J-beta primer mix. TCRdb fed the 5' RACE reads into MiXCR, producing one record per CDR3 protein. Of over 1,200,000 distinct CDR3 sequences in the sample, almost 60% were seen once. Ten or more counts support this clonotype. Its antigen is unidentified. A much larger clone differs by one base, so this may be a read error.

The sequenced material came from blood. This sequence was found in a young man in good health. This chain joins TRBV5-6 and TRBJ2-5; maybe TRBD2 (5 bases). CDR3 sequence: CASSFYRGANEQYF. The CDR3 DNA reads as TGTGCCAGCAGCTTTTATCGGGGAGCCAATGAGCAGTACTTC.